The 17 T cell receptor beta chains listed next were all sequenced from one sample in a study of monozygotic twins with cystic fibrosis. Here immunoSEQ multiplex PCR was the method, and the copy in TCRdb shows in-frame clones only, minus some. This sample has around 20,000 clones; about 86% occur once, and the top ten carry around 1.3%. The sequenced material came from blood. The receptors stem from a woman aged 25 to 45 with cystic fibrosis.

The rearrangement joins TRBV19 to TRBJ1-1, with D unresolved. Trimming removed 4 bases at V and 3 bases at J, with 6 bases between. Per germline, CDR1 LNHDA and CDR2 SQIVND (reference sequence). The CDR3 totals 12 residues. The CDR3 region has the DNA TGTGCCAGTAGTAAGGAGTACACTGAAGCTTTCTTT. Residues: CASSKEYTEAFF. The full variable domain, rest sourced from reference TRBV19 and TRBJ1-1, is DGGITQSPKYLFRKEGQNVTLSCEQNLNHDAMYWYRQDPGQGLRLIYYSQIVNDFQKGDIAEGYSVSREKKESFPLTVTSAQKNPTAFYLCASSKEYTEAFFGQGTRLTVV.

The chain joins TRBV23-1 to TRBJ1-5, with D perhaps matching TRBD1 (5 bases). TRBV23-1 is identified as an open reading frame with a role that is uncertain. The CDR3 length is 17 residues. V lost 6 bases and J 6 bases, leaving 24 bases between the germline ends. The CDR3 DNA reads as TGCGCCAGCAGCCAACCTCCTACGGGACCGGTCTTTCAGCCCCAGCATTTT. It translates to CASSQPPTGPVFQPQHF.

J is TRBJ1-2 and V is TRBV30; possibly TRBD1 for D (6 bases). The V and J ends lost 4 bases and 5 bases respectively, with 8 bases between them. Per the germline V gene, CDR1 is GTSNPN and CDR2 is SVGIG (reference sequence). CDR3 length: 11 residues. CDR3 sequence reads: CAWKGGYGYTF. CDR3 in DNA: TGTGCCTGGAAAGGGGGTTATGGCTACACCTTC.

This sequence joins TRBV4-2 and TRBJ2-7; 8 bases are a match to TRBD1. The CDR3 is 15 residues long. Germline CDR1 is LGHNA and CDR2 is YNFKEQ. J lost 2 bases, V lost 4 bases, and 7 bases had no gene match. The CDR3 region is CASSRGQGPTYEQYF. The CDR3 nucleotides read TGTGCCAGCAGCCGCGGACAGGGTCCCACCTACGAGCAGTACTTC.

The CDR3 nucleotides read TGTGCCAGCAGCTTACTTGGGACTAGCGGGTCCACCGGGGAGCTGTTTTTT. Translation: CASSLLGTSGSTGELFF. This sequence joins TRBV7-6 and TRBJ2-2; 12 nucleotides line up with TRBD2. Germline lookup yields CDR1 SGHVS and CDR2 FNYEAQ. The CDR3 covers 17 residues. V was pared by 2 bases and J by 4 bases, with 5 bases of the junction left unmatched.

The V gene is TRBV19, the J gene TRBJ2-7; the D gene could be TRBD1 or TRBD2 (5 bases each). Germline V gene lookup returns CDR1 LNHDA and CDR2 SQIVND (reference sequence). V was shortened by 6 bases and J by 2 bases, with 14 bases between the two germline ends. The CDR3 is 14 amino acids. The chain's CDR3 is CASSPGTGTYEQYF. CDR3 sequence (DNA): TGTGCCAGTAGCCCCGGGACGGGGACCTACGAGCAGTACTTC. Combining the CDR3 with reference TRBV19 and TRBJ2-7 gives the whole variable domain DGGITQSPKYLFRKEGQNVTLSCEQNLNHDAMYWYRQDPGQGLRLIYYSQIVNDFQKGDIAEGYSVSREKKESFPLTVTSAQKNPTAFYLCASSPGTGTYEQYFGPGTRLTVT.

V usage is TRBV7-9 and J usage is TRBJ1-6; D is uncertain. CDR1 SEHNR and CDR2 FQNEAQ come from the germline V gene (reference sequence). Trimming pared 2 bases from V and 9 bases from J, leaving 20 bases between. The CDR3 runs to 17 residues. CDR3 amino acids: CASSLLQIGSYRSPLHF. In nucleotides, the CDR3 is TGTGCCAGCAGCTTACTTCAAATAGGGAGTTACCGTTCACCCCTCCACTTT.

CDR3 DNA sequence: TGTGCCAGCATCCTGGAAGGAAACACCATATATTTT. This gives the protein CASILEGNTIYF. The gene calls are TRBV21-1 and TRBJ1-3. TRBV21-1 is annotated as a pseudogene. This CDR3 contains 12 residues.

The J gene is TRBJ1-1, the V gene TRBV19; no reliable D call. Trimming took off 1 base at V and 4 bases at J, with 10 bases between the two ends. The CDR3 is made up of 14 amino acids. Germline-derived CDR1 and CDR2 are LNHDA and SQIVND (reference sequence). The CDR3 reads CASSIGRAGTEAFF. The CDR3 DNA is TGTGCCAGTAGTATAGGACGGGCAGGCACTGAAGCTTTCTTT.

The chain links TRBV27 to TRBJ1-2, with 9 bases identical to TRBD1. The V and J ends lost 3 bases and 0 bases, in that order; junction bases with no gene match: 11. The CDR3 contains 18 residues. CDR1 and CDR2 (germline): MNHEY, SMNVEV (reference sequence). The CDR3 reads CASSFTRTGVNPNYGYTF. Here the CDR3 DNA reads TGTGCCAGCAGTTTTACCCGGACAGGGGTTAATCCTAACTATGGCTACACCTTC.

The rearrangement joins TRBV5-1 to TRBJ2-7; tentative D call: TRBD2 (5 bases). The CDR3 length is 16 residues. V was cut by 4 bases and J by 6 bases, with 23 bases left in between. The germline V gene encodes CDR1 SGHRS and CDR2 YFSETQ. DNA for the CDR3: TGCGCCAGCAGCCTCGGCGATCGGGGAAGGCCAGGCGAGCAGTACTTC. Translating it yields CASSLGDRGRPGEQYF.

The chain employs TRBV4-1 and TRBJ2-3, with D maybe TRBD2 (6 bases). Germline assignment: CDR1 MGHRA and CDR2 YSYEKL. The CDR3 is 18 residues long. Deletions cut 0 bases from V and 2 bases from J, with 18 bases between. CDR3 sequence reads: CASSQDSRAGTFTDTQYF. In DNA, the CDR3 is TGCGCCAGCAGCCAAGATTCACGTGCGGGGACCTTCACAGATACGCAGTATTTT.

The V and J genes are TRBV18 and TRBJ1-4; a possible D gene is TRBD1 (6 bases). Germline loops: CDR1 KGHSH, CDR2 LQKENI. Trimming removed 0 bases from V and 3 bases from J, with 14 bases in between. This CDR3 contains 17 residues. In nucleotides, the CDR3 is TGTGCCAGCTCACCACCGCACCCCCAGGGGTCTAATGAAAAACTGTTTTTT. Encoded protein: CASSPPHPQGSNEKLFF.

The J gene is TRBJ2-3, the V gene TRBV27; no clear D gene. The CDR3 contains 15 residues. Germline loops: CDR1 MNHEY, CDR2 SMNVEV (reference sequence). Trimming removed 2 bases at V and 0 bases at J, with 9 bases between. CDR3 in DNA: TGTGCCAGCAGTTTAGTCCCCTTGAGCACAGATACGCAGTATTTT. Protein product: CASSLVPLSTDTQYF.

The rearrangement uses TRBV7-2 and TRBJ2-3, with a tentative D call TRBD2 (6 bases). This CDR3 comprises 16 residues. V was trimmed by 1 base and J by 0 bases, leaving 11 bases between them. Germline V CDR1 and CDR2: SGHTA, FQGNSA. In DNA, the CDR3 is TGTGCCAGCAGCTTAGATCGGGGACTTAGCACAGATACGCAGTATTTT. This gives the protein CASSLDRGLSTDTQYF.

This clone was seen only a few times. CDR3 in amino acids: CATSGLPNEKLFF. In DNA form, the CDR3 reads TGTGCCACTTCGGGTCTCCCGAATGAAAAACTGTTTTTT. The chain couples TRBV2 to TRBJ1-4; D is unclear. Germline CDR1 is SNHLY and CDR2 is FYNNEI. The CDR3 extends over 13 amino acids. V gave up 10 bases and J gave up 5 bases, with 14 bases separating them. Based on the CDR3 plus reference TRBV2 and TRBJ1-4, the full variable domain is EPEVTQTPSHQVTQMGQEVILRCVPISNHLYFYWYRQILGQKVEFLVSFYNNEISEKSEIFDDQFSVERPDGSNFTLKIRSTKLEDSAMYFCATSGLPNEKLFFGSGTQLSVL.

The chain employs TRBV2 and TRBJ2-7, with D perhaps TRBD1 or TRBD2 (5 bases each). Germline CDR1 is SNHLY and CDR2 is FYNNEI. Deletions cut 4 bases from V and 3 bases from J, with 16 bases between. The CDR3 is made up of 15 amino acids. The CDR3 DNA follows: TGTGCCAGCAGTGGAGGGACGTTGTCCCTCTACGAGCAGTACTTC. Protein sequence: CASSGGTLSLYEQYF. The full variable domain, completed using reference TRBV2 and TRBJ2-7, is EPEVTQTPSHQVTQMGQEVILRCVPISNHLYFYWYRQILGQKVEFLVSFYNNEISEKSEIFDDQFSVERPDGSNFTLKIRSTKLEDSAMYFCASSGGTLSLYEQYFGPGTRLTVT.